These 10 T cell receptor beta chains were all obtained from the same sample, sequenced in a study of tumor and adjacent non-tumor tissue in lung cancer. No cell sorting was done before RNA was extracted from the tissue. The normal lung tissue was taken more than 3 cm from the tumor edge. The library came from three nested PCR rounds adapted from ARM-PCR protocols. TCRdb fed the multiplex PCR reads into MiXCR, producing one record per CDR3 protein. The sample yields around 82,000 distinct CDR3 sequences, roughly 80% seen once. Input material: distant non-tumor lung tissue. The receptors were gathered from a man between 60 and 75 years old with non-small cell lung cancer.

The chain is built from TRBV4-2 and TRBJ2-1; no definite D call. The germline CDR1 and CDR2 sequences are LGHNA and YNFKEQ. V lost 2 bases to trimming and J lost 5 bases, with 10 bases between them. The CDR3 covers 14 residues. CDR3 loop: CASSQTGQNNEQFF. DNA for the CDR3: TGTGCCAGCAGCCAAACGGGCCAAAACAATGAGCAGTTCTTC.

In the case of this clonotype: The junction departs from the called germline gene at one end, perhaps through a read error. The rearrangement links TRBV20-1 to TRBJ2-7; D is perhaps TRBD1 (6 bases). This CDR3 has 15 residues. CDR1 is DFQATT and CDR2 is SNEGSKA in the germline V gene (reference sequence). The CDR3 reads CSARDLDRSPYEQHF. The CDR3 DNA reads as TGCAGTGCTAGAGATCTCGACAGGTCCCCCTACGAGCAGCACTTC.

As for this clonotype: The junction shows a germline mismatch at one end, possibly a read error. V gene TRBV4-3 combines with J gene TRBJ2-6; D call uncertain. CDR3 length equals 16 residues. CDR1 is LGHNA, CDR2 YSLEER, per germline. The CDR3 bases are TGCACCAGCAGCCAAGAGGTGGTGTCTGGTGCCAACGTCCTGACTTTC. Translation: CTSSQEVVSGANVLTF.

About this clonotype itself: No conserved phenylalanine or tryptophan is present at the end of the CDR3, so a read error is the likely explanation. This chain connects TRBV11-2 to TRBJ1-1, with 8 bases lining up with TRBD1. Germline V lookup: CDR1 SGHAT, CDR2 FQNNGV. CDR3 length: 18 amino acids. CDR3 loop: CASSLENRQGPLNTEAFL. CDR3 bases: TGTGCCAGTAGCTTGGAAAATAGACAGGGGCCCTTGAACACTGAAGCTTTCCTT.

Notes on this clonotype: An end of the junction differs from the germline gene, which may be a read error. The V and J genes are TRBV29-1 and TRBJ2-3; no firm D call. Germline V gene sequence: CDR1 SQVTM, CDR2 ANQGSEA. The CDR3 spans 10 residues. For the CDR3, the DNA is TGCAGCGTCAAGGGAAATGCGCAATATTTT. It is translated as CSVKGNAQYF.

The chain uses TRBV29-1 and TRBJ2-7; no reliable D call. Looked up from germline, CDR1 is SQVTM and CDR2 is ANQGSEA. The V end was cut by 8 bases, the J end by 5 bases, with 10 bases between. The CDR3 runs to 10 residues. The CDR3 protein is CSIVHHEQYF. The CDR3 DNA sequence: TGCAGCATTGTTCATCACGAGCAGTACTTC.

On this clonotype itself: One end of the junction fails to match germline, which may point to a read error. This chain uses TRBV20-1 with TRBJ2-1, with D uncertain. The germline V gene has CDR1 DFQATT and CDR2 SNEGSKA (reference sequence). The CDR3 sequence is 15 residues long. The CDR3 protein is CSARGLGTSHNEQFF. The DNA of the CDR3 is TGCAGTGCTAGAGGGCTAGGCACCTCCCACAATGAGCAGTTCTTC.

The rearrangement joins TRBV19 to TRBJ1-4; D possibly corresponds to TRBD1 (5 bases). The CDR3 consists of 14 residues. The germline V gene has CDR1 LNHDA and CDR2 SQIVND (reference sequence). Trimming stripped 8 bases from V and 1 base from J, with 11 bases between. In DNA form, the CDR3 reads TGTGCCAGTTGGGACGGTGTAACTAATGAAAAACTGTTTTTT. Its translation is CASWDGVTNEKLFF.

With respect to this clonotype: One end of the junction does not line up with germline, which may come from a read error. The chain couples TRBV11-3 to TRBJ2-5, with TRBD2 as a possible D gene (5 bases). The CDR3 loop spans 13 amino acids. Germline V CDR1 and CDR2: SGHNT, YENEEA. As DNA, the CDR3 is TGTGTCATCAGCTTTACCGGGGAAGAGACCCAGCACTTC. This encodes CVISFTGEETQHF.

A note on this clonotype: The junction and the germline gene differ at one end; a read error may be behind it. The chain is built from TRBV20-1 and TRBJ1-5; no definite D call. The CDR3 has 13 amino acids. Germline-derived CDR1 and CDR2 are DFQATT and SNEGSKA (reference sequence). The DNA for the CDR3 is TGCAGTGCTAGGGACGGGCCAGATCATCCCCAGCATTTT. Its translation: CSARDGPDHPQHF.